Listed here is a single T cell receptor beta chain. Its antigen target is currently unknown. No base-level quality is on record; no much larger clone is a single base apart. The CDR3, cysteine through phenylalanine, is 15 amino acids long. CDR3 DNA is the only sequence kept; it has 45 bases, read in frame from the first base. Trimming at the junction amounts to 4 bases on V and 0 bases on J, and the germline ends lie 10 bases apart. Via the germline V gene (reference sequence), CDR1 is LNHDA and CDR2 SQIVND. The sample comes from a study of T cell responses to AZD1222 COVID-19 vaccine (TCRdb year 2021). Background for the entire study: A total of 233 trial participants underwent TCR sequencing, of whom 207 had received two doses of AZD1222 and some 25 had received two doses of the MenACWY control vaccine. Trial participants were enrolled into age subgroups of 18-55, 56-69 and 70-plus years, which contained roughly 140, 27 and 60 TCR-sequenced participants, respectively.

Reading the label with the study, this specimen's time point is: about 28 days (+/-7) after the second vaccine dose. AZD1222 recipients whose second dose came at about 4 weeks and those whose second dose came at about 12 weeks were combined into one group, since spike-specific TCR depth and breadth did not differ between the two schedules. The vaccinee samples were drawn from two UK trials, COV001 and COV002, one of which was a single-blind randomized controlled phase 2/3 trial testing AZD1222 (ChAdOx1 nCoV-19) in healthy adults. Trial participant PBMC samples were collected at day 0 and day 28 after the second dose for TCRbeta chain sequencing. The CDR3 regions of human TCRbeta chains were analyzed by immunosequencing. Per the original workflow: TCRs in the repertoires were matched against a reference library of SARS-CoV-2-specific TCRs that had been generated with the MIRA antigen-specificity platform. Breadth was defined as the fraction of unique TCRs that were SARS-CoV-2-associated. Depth was defined as the fraction of total T cells that were SARS-CoV-2-associated. Using the MIRA data, every spike-specific TCR was mapped to the spike region that the TCR reacted to and assigned to either a CD4 or a CD8 class. Log10-transformed breadth and depth values were compared by one-way ANOVA with Sidak's multiple comparisons tests. TCRdb retrieved this table from immuneACCESS and kept in-frame rearrangements only. Not all clones are present; in checked studies, unresolved V genes account for under half, and no reason is known for the remainder. D and trimming were read from the DNA, whereas the V and J calls and clone size are those reported in that table. The sample table contains about 180,000 clones; only one count was recorded for about nine tenths of them. The top ten clonotypes cover 1.5% to 2.5% of the sample.

Broader findings and caveats from the paper: The 56-69-year group was small, and its depth increase did not reach significance, likely because of low power. Conclusions about previously exposed vaccinees were limited because only five to seven AZD1222 recipients were SARS-CoV-2 seropositive at baseline. After two AZD1222 doses, spike-specific TCR breadth and depth were significantly higher than at day 0 and than in MenACWY recipients. Nearly half of unique spike-specific TCRs reportedly recognized epitopes outside regions mutated in the B.1.351 and B.1.1.7 variants. Because no samples from the day 14 peak response were available, repertoires could be characterized only after the peak T cell response. Most participants were white British and females outnumbered males, and the authors suggested that clonal diversity may have been underestimated. The whole spike protein was spanned by vaccine-associated CD4 TCRs, and dominant responses were seen in regions 160-218 and 743-854.

The chain is encoded by TRBV19 joined to TRBJ1-3; 5 matching bases give a weak D call of TRBD1. The receptor's source is an adult who received the AZD1222 COVID-19 vaccine. Here the sequenced sample was peripheral blood, taken 28 days after the second AZD1222 dose. The CDR3 reads as follows: CASSSGDLSGNTIYF. DNA sequence: TGTGCCAGTAGTAGCGGGGACCTCTCTGGAAACACCATATATTTT.